This T cell receptor beta chain appears in the sequencing data of a study of identical twins. Study-wide results and caveats: One should note that invariant MAIT and iNKT cells could partly confound zero-insertion analyses. Beta out-of-frame twin sharing showed a weaker excess. It was out-of-frame TCR alpha sharing in monozygotic twins that models underestimated.

The CDR3 has 15 amino acids. The germline gives CDR1 MNHNS, CDR2 SASEGT. The V end was cut by 6 bases, the J end by 5 bases, with 16 bases between. A universal primer site was incorporated via template switching, and the cDNA contained unique molecular identifiers. TCRdb itself ran the 5' RACE reads through MiXCR, one entry per CDR3 protein. Seen here are about 450,000 distinct CDR3 sequences, around a sixth observed once, and the top ten hold 10% to 15%. At least ten counts were recorded for this clonotype. Its antigen is currently unknown. The sequenced sample was naive T cells sorted from blood. This TCR came from a man in his fifties in good health. This chain joins TRBV6-1 and TRBJ1-4, with D unresolved. CDR3 sequence (DNA): TGTGCCAGCAGGCCTGAGGAGGGCCGAAATGAAAAACTGTTTTTT. Protein sequence: CASRPEEGRNEKLFF.